Listed below are T cell receptor beta chains from one sample, sequenced in a study of T cell changes during pregnancy in multiple sclerosis. Using immunoSEQ multiplex PCR, the repertoire was profiled, and TCRdb retains in-frame clones only, with some absent. The sample holds 35,000 to 40,000 clones, around 90% seen once. Sequences were derived from CD4+ T cells from peripheral blood mononuclear cells, sampled in the second trimester of pregnancy. The receptors come from a female donor with multiple sclerosis, enrolled in a pregnancy study. Both conserved end residues are part of each CDR3. Each record gives: J gene, clone size, D gene, V gene, CDR3 protein, CDR3 DNA. A D gene is named only where the DNA matches it firmly. Rows give clone size only sometimes, using once, few, many, or a class for an expanded clone.

>TRBJ2-4|NA|NA|TRBV9
CASSVGGLSAKNIQYF
TGTGCCAGCAGCGTAGGTGGGCTCTCAGCCAAAAACATTCAGTACTTC
>TRBJ1-4|NA|NA|TRBV28
CASSQIWGATNEKLFF
TGTGCCAGCAGTCAAATCTGGGGCGCAACTAATGAAAAACTGTTTTTT
>TRBJ1-4|few|NA|TRBV7-9
CASSFGDEKLFF
TGTGCCAGCAGCTTCGGGGATGAAAAACTGTTTTTT
>TRBJ2-4|NA|TRBD1|TRBV5-3
CARSLNSGTGVVLAKNIQYF
TGTGCCAGAAGCTTGAATTCCGGGACAGGAGTAGTACTAGCCAAAAACATTCAGTACTTC
>TRBJ2-3|NA|NA|TRBV18
CASSPRQNLSTDTQYF
TGTGCCAGCTCACCACGACAGAACCTTAGCACAGATACGCAGTATTTT
>TRBJ2-3|NA|NA|TRBV1
CTSSQELELAGGLTDTQYF
TGCACCAGCAGCCAAGAACTTGAATTGGCGGGAGGGCTTACAGATACGCAGTATTTT
>TRBJ2-1|NA|TRBD2|TRBV7-9
CASSLAFGTSGSNEQFF
TGTGCCAGCAGCTTAGCGTTTGGGACTAGCGGGAGTAATGAGCAGTTCTTC
>TRBJ2-4|NA|NA|TRBV13
CASSLAAGYDKNIQYF
TGTGCCAGCAGCTTAGCGGCGGGATACGACAAAAACATTCAGTACTTC
>TRBJ2-1|NA|TRBD2|TRBV19
CASSNHPRTRTNEQFF
TGTGCCAGTAGTAACCACCCCCGGACTAGGACCAATGAGCAGTTCTTC
>TRBJ2-1|NA|TRBD2|TRBV7-9
CASSLSGTRNGGQFF
TGTGCCAGCAGCTTGTCCGGGACTAGAAATGGGGGGCAGTTCTTC
>TRBJ1-2|NA|TRBD1|TRBV19
CASSIDRTGYGYTF
TGTGCCAGTAGTATAGATCGGACAGGGTATGGCTACACCTTC
>TRBJ2-3|NA|TRBD2|TRBV11-3
CASSTSGRAADTQYF
TGTGCCAGCAGCACTAGCGGGAGGGCGGCAGATACGCAGTATTTT
>TRBJ1-2|NA|NA|TRBV2
CASSEGGGFYGYTF
TGTGCCAGCAGTGAAGGGGGGGGGTTCTATGGCTACACCTTC
>TRBJ1-1|NA|NA|TRBV7-2
CASSKDRTNTEAFF
TGTGCCAGCAGCAAAGACAGAACGAACACTGAAGCTTTCTTT
>TRBJ1-1|NA|TRBD1|TRBV29-1
CSVGGQMNTEAFF
TGCAGCGTGGGGGGACAGATGAACACTGAAGCTTTCTTT
>TRBJ2-1|NA|NA|TRBV5-1
CASSSDASTGGLTRSYNEQFF
TGCGCCAGCAGCTCCGACGCCTCGACAGGAGGCCTCACTAGGTCCTACAATGAGCAGTTCTTC
>TRBJ2-1|NA|TRBD2|TRBV7-2
CASSLNPAGGGVNEQFF
TGTGCCAGCAGCTTAAATCCTGCGGGAGGCGGGGTTAATGAGCAGTTCTTC
>TRBJ2-5|NA|TRBD1|TRBV6-1
CASSEGQGRGETQYF
TGTGCCAGCAGTGAAGGACAGGGCAGAGGGGAGACCCAGTACTTC
>TRBJ2-1|NA|TRBD2|TRBV7-3
CASSRQLAGVNEQFF
TGTGCCAGCAGCCGTCAACTAGCGGGAGTAAATGAGCAGTTCTTC
>TRBJ1-1|NA|NA|TRBV9
CASSGDKTEAFF
TGTGCCAGCAGCGGGGACAAGACTGAAGCTTTCTTT
>TRBJ1-5|NA|TRBD1|TRBV7-9
CASSLGQGADQPQHF
TGTGCCAGCAGCTTAGGACAGGGGGCTGATCAGCCCCAGCATTTT
>TRBJ2-1|few|TRBD1|TRBV7-3
CASSLTGGERSEQFF
TGTGCCAGCAGCCTGACAGGGGGCGAAAGATCTGAGCAGTTCTTC
>TRBJ1-4|NA|NA|TRBV4-3
CASSQSSTNEKLFF
TGCGCCAGCAGCCAGAGTTCAACTAATGAAAAACTGTTTTTT
>TRBJ1-2|NA|NA|TRBV18
CASSLQGRGYTF
TGTGCCAGCTCACTGCAGGGTCGGGGCTACACCTTC
>TRBJ1-2|NA|TRBD1|TRBV5-1
CASSLGRPGTGHNYGYTF
TGCGCCAGCAGCTTGGGACGACCGGGGACAGGTCACAACTATGGCTACACCTTC
>TRBJ1-2|NA|NA|TRBV5-1
CASSLVGPEFFTF
TGCGCCAGCAGCTTGGTGGGGCCGGAGTTCTTCACCTTC
>TRBJ2-2|NA|NA|TRBV18
CASSQGQQNTGELFF
TGTGCCAGCTCACAAGGACAGCAGAACACCGGGGAGCTGTTTTTT
>TRBJ2-3|NA|NA|TRBV2
CASSEGGGADTQYF
TGTGCCAGCAGTGAGGGGGGAGGTGCAGATACGCAGTATTTT
>TRBJ2-5|NA|TRBD1|TRBV5-6
CASNPTGLRETQYF
TGTGCCAGCAACCCGACAGGGCTGAGGGAGACCCAGTACTTC
>TRBJ2-3|NA|TRBD2|TRBV18
CASSKTGLTGTDTQYF
TGTGCCAGCTCAAAAACGGGACTAACTGGAACAGATACGCAGTATTTT
>TRBJ2-5|NA|TRBD2|TRBV5-4
CASSYRTSGQETQYF
TGTGCCAGCAGCTATCGGACTAGCGGCCAAGAGACCCAGTACTTC
>TRBJ2-2|NA|NA|TRBV5-4
CASSFLQGVGELFF
TGTGCCAGCAGCTTTTTACAGGGTGTCGGGGAGCTGTTTTTT
>TRBJ2-3|once|TRBD2|TRBV13
CASSLGLAGVTNTQYF
TGTGCCAGCAGCTTAGGGTTAGCGGGAGTGACTAATACGCAGTATTTT
>TRBJ2-1|NA|NA|TRBV27
CASSSQREQFF
TGTGCCAGCAGTTCCCAGCGTGAGCAGTTCTTC
>TRBJ2-5|once|NA|TRBV5-1
CASSLGREKETQYF
TGCGCCAGCAGCTTAGGCCGGGAGAAAGAGACCCAGTACTTC
>TRBJ2-3|once|NA|TRBV14
CASSQAGAHTQYF
TGTGCCAGCAGCCAAGCGGGAGCCCATACGCAGTATTTT
>TRBJ1-1|medium-sized|NA|TRBV7-9
CASSLGISREAFF
TGTGCCAGCAGCTTAGGGATATCTAGGGAAGCTTTCTTT
>TRBJ2-3|NA|TRBD1|TRBV5-4
CASSLDRVSTDTQYF
TGTGCCAGCAGCTTAGACAGGGTCAGCACAGATACGCAGTATTTT
>TRBJ2-2|NA|TRBD1|TRBV14
CASSQSRQGLRAGELFF
TGTGCCAGCAGCCAATCTAGACAGGGGCTCCGTGCCGGGGAGCTGTTTTTT
>TRBJ1-2|once|NA|TRBV14
CASSQVVGAGYTF
TGTGCCAGCAGCCAAGTTGTGGGGGCTGGCTACACCTTC
>TRBJ2-6|NA|NA|TRBV12-2
CASRLGLVGGVGANVLTF
TGTGCAAGTCGCTTAGGCTTAGTAGGGGGGGTCGGGGCCAACGTCCTGACTTTC